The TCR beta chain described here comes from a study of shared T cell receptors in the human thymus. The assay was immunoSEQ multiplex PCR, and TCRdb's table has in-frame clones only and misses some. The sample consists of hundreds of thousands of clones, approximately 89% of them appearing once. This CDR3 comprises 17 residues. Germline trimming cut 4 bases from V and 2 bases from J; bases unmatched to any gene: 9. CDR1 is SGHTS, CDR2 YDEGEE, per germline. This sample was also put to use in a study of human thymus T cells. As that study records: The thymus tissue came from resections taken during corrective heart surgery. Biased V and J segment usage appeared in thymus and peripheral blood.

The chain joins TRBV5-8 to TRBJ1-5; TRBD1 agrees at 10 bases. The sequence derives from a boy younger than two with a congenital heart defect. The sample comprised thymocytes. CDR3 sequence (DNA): TGTGCCAGCAGCACGGCCAGGACAGGGGGTCGCAATCAGCCCCAGCATTTT. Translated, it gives CASSTARTGGRNQPQHF. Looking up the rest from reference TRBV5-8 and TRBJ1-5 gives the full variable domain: EAGVTQSPTHLIKTRGQQATLRCSPISGHTSVYWYQQALGLGLQFLLWYDEGEERNRGNFPPRFSGRQFPNYSSELNVNALELEDSALYLCASSTARTGGRNQPQHFGDGTRLSIL.